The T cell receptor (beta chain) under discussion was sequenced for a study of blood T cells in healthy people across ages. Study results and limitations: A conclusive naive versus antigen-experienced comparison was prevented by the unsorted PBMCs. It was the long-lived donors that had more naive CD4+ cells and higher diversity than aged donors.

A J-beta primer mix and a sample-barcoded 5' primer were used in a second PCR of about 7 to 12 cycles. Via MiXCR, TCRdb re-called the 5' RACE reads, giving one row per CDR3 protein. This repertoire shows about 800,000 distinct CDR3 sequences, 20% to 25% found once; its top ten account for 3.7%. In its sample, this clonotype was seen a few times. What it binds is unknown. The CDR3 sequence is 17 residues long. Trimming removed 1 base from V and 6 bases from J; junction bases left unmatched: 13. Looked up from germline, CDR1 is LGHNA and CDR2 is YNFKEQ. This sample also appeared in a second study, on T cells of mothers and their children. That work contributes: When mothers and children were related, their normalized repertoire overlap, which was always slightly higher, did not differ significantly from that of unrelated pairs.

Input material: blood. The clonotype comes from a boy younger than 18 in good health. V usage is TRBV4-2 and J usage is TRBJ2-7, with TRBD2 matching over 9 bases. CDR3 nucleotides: TGTGCCAGCAGCCAAGGACTAGCGGTGACTTCCCCCTCCGAGCAGTACTTC. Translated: CASSQGLAVTSPSEQYF.